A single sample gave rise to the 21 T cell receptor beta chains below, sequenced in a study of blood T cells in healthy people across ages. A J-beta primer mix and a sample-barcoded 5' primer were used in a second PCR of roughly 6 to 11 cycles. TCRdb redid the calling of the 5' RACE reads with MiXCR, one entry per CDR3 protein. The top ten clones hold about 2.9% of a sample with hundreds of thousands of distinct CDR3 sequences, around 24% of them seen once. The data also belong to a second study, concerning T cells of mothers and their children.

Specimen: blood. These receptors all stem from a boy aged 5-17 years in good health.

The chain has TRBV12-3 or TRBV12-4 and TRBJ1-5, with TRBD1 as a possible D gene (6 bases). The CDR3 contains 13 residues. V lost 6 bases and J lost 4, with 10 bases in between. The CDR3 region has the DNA TGTGCCAGCAGGACAGGAGCTAATCAGCCCCAGCATTTT. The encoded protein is CASRTGANQPQHF.

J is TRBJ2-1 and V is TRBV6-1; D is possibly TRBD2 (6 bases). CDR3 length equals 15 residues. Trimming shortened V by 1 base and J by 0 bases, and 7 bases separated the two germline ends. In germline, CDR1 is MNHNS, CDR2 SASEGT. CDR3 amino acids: CASSEDGSSYNEQFF. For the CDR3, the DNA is TGTGCCAGCAGTGAAGACGGGAGCTCCTACAATGAGCAGTTCTTC.

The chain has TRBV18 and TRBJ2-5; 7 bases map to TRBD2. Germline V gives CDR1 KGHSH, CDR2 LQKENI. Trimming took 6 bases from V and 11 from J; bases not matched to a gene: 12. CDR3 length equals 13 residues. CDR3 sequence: CASSGSGGREQYF. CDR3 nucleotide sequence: TGTGCCAGCTCCGGCTCGGGCGGGCGGGAGCAGTACTTC.

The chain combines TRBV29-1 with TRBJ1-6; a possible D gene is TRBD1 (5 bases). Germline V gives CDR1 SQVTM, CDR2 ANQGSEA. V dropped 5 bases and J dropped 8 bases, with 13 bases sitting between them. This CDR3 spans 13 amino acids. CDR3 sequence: CSVSRDGYSPLHF. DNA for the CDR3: TGCAGCGTTAGCCGGGACGGGTATTCACCCCTCCACTTT. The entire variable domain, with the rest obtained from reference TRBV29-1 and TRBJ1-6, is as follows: SAVISQKPSRDICQRGTSLTIQCQVDSQVTMMFWYRQQPGQSLTLIATANQGSEATYESGFVIDKFPISRPNLTFSTLTVSNMSPEDSSIYLCSVSRDGYSPLHFGNGTRLTVT.

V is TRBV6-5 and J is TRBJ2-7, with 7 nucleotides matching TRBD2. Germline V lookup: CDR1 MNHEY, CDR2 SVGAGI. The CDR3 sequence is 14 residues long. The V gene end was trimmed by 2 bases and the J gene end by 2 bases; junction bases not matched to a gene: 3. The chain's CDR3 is CASSYGGGAYEQYF. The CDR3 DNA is TGTGCCAGCAGTTACGGGGGGGGAGCCTACGAGCAGTACTTC.

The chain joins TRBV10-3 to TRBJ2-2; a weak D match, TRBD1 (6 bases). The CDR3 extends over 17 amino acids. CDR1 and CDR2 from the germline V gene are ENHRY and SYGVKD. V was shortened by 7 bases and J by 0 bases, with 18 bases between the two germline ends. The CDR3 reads CAINDRPSPSNTGELFF. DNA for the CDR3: TGTGCCATCAACGACAGGCCGAGTCCCTCGAACACCGGGGAGCTGTTTTTT.

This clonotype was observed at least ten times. As DNA, the CDR3 is TGCAGCGTATACCCCTTTGTCCAGGGCACTGAAGCTTTCTTT. Protein product: CSVYPFVQGTEAFF. The chain employs TRBV29-1 and TRBJ1-1; D might be TRBD1 (5 bases). Germline CDR1 and CDR2: SQVTM and ANQGSEA. Trimming pared 6 bases from V and 4 bases from J, leaving 18 bases between. CDR3 length: 14 amino acids.

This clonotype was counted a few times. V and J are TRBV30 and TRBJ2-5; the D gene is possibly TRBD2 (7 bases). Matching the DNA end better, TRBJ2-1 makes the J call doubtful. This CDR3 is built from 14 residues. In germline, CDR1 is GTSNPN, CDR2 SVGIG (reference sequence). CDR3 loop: CAWSLWGGRNEQFF. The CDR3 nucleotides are TGTGCCTGGAGTCTTTGGGGGGGCCGCAATGAGCAGTTCTTC.

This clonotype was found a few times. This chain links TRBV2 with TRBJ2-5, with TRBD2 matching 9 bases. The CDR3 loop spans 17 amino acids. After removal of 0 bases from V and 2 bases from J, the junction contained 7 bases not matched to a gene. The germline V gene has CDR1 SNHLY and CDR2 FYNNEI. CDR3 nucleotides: TGTGCCAGCAGTGAAGCGGCGGGGGGGCCGAGGCAAGAGACCCAGTACTTC. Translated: CASSEAAGGPRQETQYF.

The CDR3 reads CASRPVRTIEQYF. CDR3 DNA: TGTGCCAGCAGACCCGTCCGAACGATCGAGCAGTACTTC. J is TRBJ2-7 and V is TRBV6-5; D gene uncertain. The length of the CDR3 is 13 residues. Germline V gives CDR1 MNHEY, CDR2 SVGAGI. V lost 6 bases, J lost 6 bases, and 15 bases lay in between.

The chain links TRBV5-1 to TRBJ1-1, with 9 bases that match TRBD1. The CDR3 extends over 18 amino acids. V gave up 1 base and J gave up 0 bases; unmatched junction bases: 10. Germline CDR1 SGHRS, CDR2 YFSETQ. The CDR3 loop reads CASSLPLPGQGVNTEAFF. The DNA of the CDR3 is TGCGCCAGCAGCTTGCCCCTCCCGGGACAGGGAGTGAACACTGAAGCTTTCTTT. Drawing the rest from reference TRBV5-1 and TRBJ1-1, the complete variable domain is KAGVTQTPRYLIKTRGQQVTLSCSPISGHRSVSWYQQTPGQGLQFLFEYFSETQRNKGNFPGRFSGRQFSNSRSEMNVSTLELGDSALYLCASSLPLPGQGVNTEAFFGQGTRLTVV.

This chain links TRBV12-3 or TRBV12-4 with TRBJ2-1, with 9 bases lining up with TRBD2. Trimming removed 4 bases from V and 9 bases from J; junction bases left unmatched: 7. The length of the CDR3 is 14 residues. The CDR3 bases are TGTGCCAGCAGTTCTGGCGGGGGGGCGGGTGAGCAGTTCTTC. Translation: CASSSGGGAGEQFF.

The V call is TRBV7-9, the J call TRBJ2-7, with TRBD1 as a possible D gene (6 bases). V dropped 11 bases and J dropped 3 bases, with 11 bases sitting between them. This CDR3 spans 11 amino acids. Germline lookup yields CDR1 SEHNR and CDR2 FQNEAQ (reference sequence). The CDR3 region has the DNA TGTGCCTGGGGGCCAGGCTACGAGCAGTACTTC. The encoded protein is CAWGPGYEQYF.

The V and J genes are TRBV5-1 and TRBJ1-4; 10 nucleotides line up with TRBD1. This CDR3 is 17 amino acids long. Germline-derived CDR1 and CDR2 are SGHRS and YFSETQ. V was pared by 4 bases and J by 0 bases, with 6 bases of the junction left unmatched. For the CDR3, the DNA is TGCGCCAGCAGCCAAGGGGACAGGGGAGCAACTAATGAAAAACTGTTTTTT. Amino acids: CASSQGDRGATNEKLFF.

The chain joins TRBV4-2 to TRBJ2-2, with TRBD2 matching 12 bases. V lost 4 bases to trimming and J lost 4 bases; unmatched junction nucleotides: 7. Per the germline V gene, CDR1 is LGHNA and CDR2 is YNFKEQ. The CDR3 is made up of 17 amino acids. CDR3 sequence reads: CASSRLAGEPATGELFF. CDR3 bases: TGTGCCAGCAGCCGACTAGCGGGGGAACCGGCCACCGGGGAGCTGTTTTTT.

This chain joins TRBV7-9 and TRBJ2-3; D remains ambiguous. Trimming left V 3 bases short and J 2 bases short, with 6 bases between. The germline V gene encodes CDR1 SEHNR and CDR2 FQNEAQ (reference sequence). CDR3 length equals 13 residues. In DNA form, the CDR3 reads TGTGCCAGCAGCTTCGCGGCCACAGATACGCAGTATTTT. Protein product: CASSFAATDTQYF. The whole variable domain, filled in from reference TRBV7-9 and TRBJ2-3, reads DTGVSQNPRHKITKRGQNVTFRCDPISEHNRLYWYRQTLGQGPEFLTYFQNEAQLEKSRLLSDRFSAERPKGSFSTLEIQRTEQGDSAMYLCASSFAATDTQYFGPGTRLTVL.

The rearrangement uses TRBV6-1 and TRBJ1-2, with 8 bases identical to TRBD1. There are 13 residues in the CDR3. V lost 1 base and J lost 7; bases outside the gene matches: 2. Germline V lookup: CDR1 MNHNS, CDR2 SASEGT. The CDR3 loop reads CASSEVQGGGYTF. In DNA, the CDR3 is TGTGCCAGCAGTGAAGTACAGGGGGGTGGCTACACCTTC.

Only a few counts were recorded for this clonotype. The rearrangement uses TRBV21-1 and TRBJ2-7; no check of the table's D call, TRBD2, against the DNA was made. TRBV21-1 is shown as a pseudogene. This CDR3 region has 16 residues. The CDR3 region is CASSKQRLAAPYEQYF. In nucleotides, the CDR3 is TGTGCCAGCAGCAAACAGAGACTAGCGGCTCCCTACGAGCAGTACTTC.

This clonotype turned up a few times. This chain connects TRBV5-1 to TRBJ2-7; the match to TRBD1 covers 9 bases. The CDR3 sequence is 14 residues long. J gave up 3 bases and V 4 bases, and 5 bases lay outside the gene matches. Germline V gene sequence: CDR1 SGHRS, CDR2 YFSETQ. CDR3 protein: CASSEGTGYYEQYF. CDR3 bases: TGCGCCAGCAGCGAAGGGACAGGGTACTACGAGCAGTACTTC.

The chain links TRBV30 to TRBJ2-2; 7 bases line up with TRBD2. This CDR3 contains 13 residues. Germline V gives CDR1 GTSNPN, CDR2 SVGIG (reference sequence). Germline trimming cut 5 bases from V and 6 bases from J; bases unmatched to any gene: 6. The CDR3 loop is CAWAGVGSGELFF. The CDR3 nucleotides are TGTGCCTGGGCGGGGGTGGGGTCCGGGGAGCTGTTTTTT.

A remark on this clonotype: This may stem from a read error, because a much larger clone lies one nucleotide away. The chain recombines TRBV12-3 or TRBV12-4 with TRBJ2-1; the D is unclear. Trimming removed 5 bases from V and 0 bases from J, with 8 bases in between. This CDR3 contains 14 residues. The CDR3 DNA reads TGTGCCAGCAGTCGGGCCAGCTCCTACAATGAGCAGTTCTTC. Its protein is CASSRASSYNEQFF.